This T cell receptor (beta chain) was sequenced in a study of blood T cell repertoires in COVID-19. Authors' analysis steps: Estimation of nucleated cell counts relied on the amplification of reference gene primers. Clones were sequenced by immunoSEQ multiplex PCR, and TCRdb holds only the in-frame ones, with some missing. V and J calls and clone size are copied from that table; D and trimming were computed from the DNA. The data contain about 300,000 clones, about 90% of them singletons. Recruits, aged roughly 18 to 89 years, lived in 20 to 30 US areas. Looked up from germline, CDR1 is LGHDT and CDR2 is YNNKEL (reference sequence). Trimming took off 3 bases at V and 0 bases at J, with 18 bases between the two ends. This CDR3 comprises 18 residues. This clone was observed at least ten times.

The sequence was obtained from a woman aged 45 to 65 who had been exposed to COVID-19. The sequenced sample consisted of PBMCs or T cells enriched from blood (not recorded which). The chain uses TRBV3-1 (or the pseudogene TRBV3-2) and TRBJ1-3; unclear D gene. CDR3 DNA: TGTGCCAGCAGCCAGGCCTTAAGGGAGGCCTACTCTGGAAACACCATATATTTT. Translation gives CASSQALREAYSGNTIYF.